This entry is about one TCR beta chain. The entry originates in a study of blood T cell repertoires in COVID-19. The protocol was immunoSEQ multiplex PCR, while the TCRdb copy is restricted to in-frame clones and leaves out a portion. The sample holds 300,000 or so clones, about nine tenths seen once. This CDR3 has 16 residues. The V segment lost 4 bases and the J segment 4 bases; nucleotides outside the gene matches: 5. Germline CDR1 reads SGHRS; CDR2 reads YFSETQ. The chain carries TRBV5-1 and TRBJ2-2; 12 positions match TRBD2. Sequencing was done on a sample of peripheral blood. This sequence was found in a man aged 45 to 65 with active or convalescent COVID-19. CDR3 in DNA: TGCGCCAGCAGCCCACTAGCGGGGGGCGGCACCGGGGAGCTGTTTTTT. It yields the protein CASSPLAGGGTGELFF.